The source of this T cell receptor (beta chain) is a study of blood T cells in healthy people across ages (dated by TCRdb to the mid-2010s). Regarding the research as a whole: In model experiments, roughly one uniquely barcoded TCR beta cDNA molecule per two T cells was captured by template switching. Using the same blood draw, the study looked at two additional independent replicas of 1 million unique cDNA reads for two donors, one aged 18 to 30 and the other aged 80 or older. To avoid experimental bias, donors of different ages were distributed randomly across sequencing lanes. Four age groups were formed from the donors: young (average 16 years), middle-aged (approximately 40), aged (62) and long-lived (82). The study measured age-related changes in TCR beta repertoire diversity using deep sequencing normalized with unique cDNA molecular identifiers.

The table lists this clonotype with a few counts. No cognate antigen has been identified for it. No clone much larger than this one lies a single base away; base qualities are absent. Points the paper makes about the study in general: Because donor CMV infection status was unknown, age-related changes in expanded clonotypes were potentially confounded. Compared with the aged group, more naive CD4+ T cells, fewer expanded clones and increased TCR diversity were shown by the long-lived group, suggesting age selection. Observed TCR beta diversity per million T cells fell roughly linearly with age, and a significant reduction was already apparent by age around 40. Bulk unsorted PBMC profiling prevented conclusive comparison of naive and antigen-experienced compartments. Estimates of total diversity based on one million sequenced T cells were regarded as lower bounds and as underestimates. A strong correlation was found between observed TCR beta diversity and the percentage of naive T cells measured by flow cytometry.

The library was produced with 5' RACE. Sequencing instrument: Illumina HiSeq 2500. The second PCR ran for about 7 to 11 cycles and used a J-beta primer mix along with a sample-barcoded 5' primer. A unique molecular identifier was introduced onto each TCR beta cDNA molecule by a template-switch 5' adaptor carrying 12 random nucleotides. Each sample yielded at least 3 million CDR3-containing paired-end reads. All of the RNA was converted into first-strand cDNA using the Mint cDNA synthesis kit, with a TRBC-specific oligonucleotide serving as the primer. After uracil-DNA glycosylase treatment, a first 18-cycle PCR used universal primers M1SS and BC2_uni_R on all cDNA. The paper's processing steps were these. Each sample was normalized by randomly selecting 1 million high-quality reads, each carrying a distinct molecular identifier. Reads with shared molecular identifiers were discarded instead of being binned into consensus sequences. MiTCR, set to a Q25 quality threshold and the strictest error-elimination algorithm, was used for CDR3 identification, clonotype clustering and error correction. A nonparametric unseen species model with Euler transformation was used to estimate a lower bound on total TCR beta diversity. The raw public reads went through TCRdb reprocessing: fastp at Q25, MiXCR clone calling, in-frame beta chains kept. For every CDR3 protein sequence, its rows merge into one entry that carries the most common genes and DNA. TCRdb, not the authors, supplied the V and J calls. In all, the sample holds over 300,000 distinct CDR3 sequences, and over 45% of those were seen once. Approximately 51% of the sample lies in the top ten.

The roughly 42 donors, aged roughly 6 to 90 years, were systemically healthy Caucasian individuals from Russia. Each donor gave 9 to 10 milliliters of peripheral blood, collected into EDTA-treated Vacutainer tubes. Ficoll-Paque density-gradient centrifugation was used to isolate PBMCs, with at least 7 million per sample. Total RNA, at least 6 micrograms per sample, was extracted from PBMCs with Trizol reagent. The percentages of naive CD45RAhigh/CD27high T cells were determined by flow cytometry on a PBMC aliquot from every donor. Via the germline V gene, CDR1 is MRHNA and CDR2 SNTAGT. Reading from cysteine to phenylalanine, the CDR3 counts 13 amino acids. Of all the DNA, just the CDR3 is kept, 39 bases in frame from base 1. A distance of 18 bases separates the germline ends of V and J, which lose 11 bases and 4 bases respectively.

Recombination connected TRBV6-4 to TRBJ2-7, and possibly TRBD2, on 7 matching bases. This TCR came from a man between 60 and 70 years old in good health. Sequenced sample: blood. The CDR3 here reads CALEEGGSYEQYF. In nucleotides, the sequence is TGTGCCCTAGAAGAGGGGGGGAGTTACGAGCAGTACTTC.